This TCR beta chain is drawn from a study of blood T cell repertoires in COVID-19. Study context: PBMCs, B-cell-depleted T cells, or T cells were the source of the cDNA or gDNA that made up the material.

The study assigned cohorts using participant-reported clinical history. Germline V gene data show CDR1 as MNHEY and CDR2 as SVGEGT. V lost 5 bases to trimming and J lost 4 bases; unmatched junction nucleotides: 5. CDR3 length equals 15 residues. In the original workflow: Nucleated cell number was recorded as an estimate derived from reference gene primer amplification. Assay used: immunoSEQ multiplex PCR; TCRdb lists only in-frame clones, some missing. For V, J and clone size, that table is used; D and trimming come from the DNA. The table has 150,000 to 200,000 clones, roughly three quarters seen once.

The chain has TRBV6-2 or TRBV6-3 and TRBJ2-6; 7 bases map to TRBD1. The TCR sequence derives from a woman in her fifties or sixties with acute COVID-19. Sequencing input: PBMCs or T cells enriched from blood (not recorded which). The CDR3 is CASSRTGLGANVLTF. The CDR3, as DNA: TGTGCCAGCAGTCGGACAGGTCTGGGGGCCAACGTCCTGACTTTC.